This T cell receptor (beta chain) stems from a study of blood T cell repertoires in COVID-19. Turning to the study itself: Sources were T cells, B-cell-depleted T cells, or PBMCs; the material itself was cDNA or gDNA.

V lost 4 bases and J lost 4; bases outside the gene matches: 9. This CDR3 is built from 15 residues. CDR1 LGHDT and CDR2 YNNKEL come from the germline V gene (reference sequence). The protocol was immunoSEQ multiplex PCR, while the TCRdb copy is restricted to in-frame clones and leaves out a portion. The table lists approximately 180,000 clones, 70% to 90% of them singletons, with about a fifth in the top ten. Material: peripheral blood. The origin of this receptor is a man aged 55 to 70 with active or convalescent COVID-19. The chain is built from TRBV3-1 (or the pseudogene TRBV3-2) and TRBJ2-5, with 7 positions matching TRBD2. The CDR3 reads CASSRGLEGAETQYF. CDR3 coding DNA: TGTGCCAGCAGCCGCGGACTAGAAGGAGCAGAGACCCAGTACTTC.